This entry lists 9 T cell receptor beta chains sequenced from one sample in a study of blood T cells in healthy people across ages. The use of a sample-barcoded 5' primer and a J-beta primer mix characterized a second PCR of 7 to 11 cycles. TCRdb called the 5' RACE reads again in MiXCR, with one record for every CDR3 protein. Found here are around 800,000 distinct CDR3 sequences, 35% to 60% of them singletons; the top ten hold roughly 20%. The specimen sequenced was blood. All receptors come from a man older than 75 in good health.

This chain uses TRBV7-8 with TRBJ2-3; D remains unclear. Germline CDR1 reads SGHVS; CDR2 reads FQNEAQ. The CDR3 runs to 15 residues. V lost 0 bases and J 7 bases, leaving 14 bases between the germline ends. CDR3 in amino acids: CASSLALSSENTQYF. The CDR3 DNA sequence: TGTGCCAGCAGCTTAGCGCTTTCGAGCGAAAATACGCAGTATTTT.

A word on this clonotype: Just one base apart from a much larger clone, this may be a read error. V is TRBV12-3 or TRBV12-4 and J is TRBJ2-3, with D uncertain. The CDR3 extends over 11 amino acids. The CDR3 nucleotides read TGTGCCAGCAGCATTGCAGATACGGAGTATTTT. It codes for CASSIADTEYF.

V is TRBV5-1 and J is TRBJ2-5; possibly TRBD1 for D (6 bases). CDR1 and CDR2 (germline): SGHRS, YFSETQ. Trimming stripped 0 bases from V and 5 bases from J, with 14 bases between. The CDR3 spans 15 residues. In DNA, the CDR3 is TGCGCCAGCAGCTTGGCAGGGGCCCGACGCGAGACCCAGTACTTC. As protein: CASSLAGARRETQYF.

This clonotype was seen repeatedly, ten times or more. V and J are TRBV20-1 and TRBJ2-1; unclear D gene. Germline V CDR1 and CDR2: DFQATT, SNEGSKA (reference sequence). This CDR3 contains 13 residues. V was pared by 4 bases and J by 7 bases, with 14 bases between. The CDR3 is CSAKGLKGNEQFF. The CDR3 DNA reads as TGCAGTGCTAAGGGTCTCAAAGGGAATGAGCAGTTCTTC.

The rearrangement links TRBV20-1 to TRBJ1-2; D gene uncertain. CDR3 size: 15 residues. CDR1 is DFQATT and CDR2 is SNEGSKA in the germline V gene (reference sequence). V shed 6 bases and J shed 0 bases, with 17 bases lying between them. The CDR3 DNA is TGCAGTGCCACCGCCTTTGGAATAGCTAACTATGGCTACACCTTC. Amino acid sequence: CSATAFGIANYGYTF.

With respect to this clonotype: With a much larger clone just one base away, this may be a read error. The CDR3 bases are TGTGCCAGCAGCACATACAAGGAGCAGTTCTTC. Translation gives CASSTYKEQFF. The rearrangement uses TRBV28 and TRBJ2-1; no clear D. The germline V gene encodes CDR1 MDHEN and CDR2 SYDVKM. The length of the CDR3 is 11 residues. Filled out from reference TRBV28 and TRBJ2-1, the complete variable domain reads DVKVTQSSRYLVKRTGEKVFLECVQDMDHENMFWYRQDPGLGLRLIYFSYDVKMKEKGDIPEGYSVSREKKERFSLILESASTNQTSMYLCASSTYKEQFFGPGTRLTVL.

The chain links TRBV5-1 to TRBJ2-1, with D possibly called TRBD1 or TRBD2 (6 bases each). The CDR3 is made up of 15 amino acids. Germline values: CDR1 SGHRS, CDR2 YFSETQ. V was shortened by 3 bases and J by 5 bases, with 15 bases between the two germline ends. The CDR3, as DNA: TGCGCCAGCAGCTGGGAACCGGGGGCCAACAATGAGCAGTTCTTC. Translating it yields CASSWEPGANNEQFF.

The chain recombines TRBV7-2 with TRBJ2-7; the D gene is possibly TRBD2 (5 bases). The J call may be wrong; the DNA end is better matched by TRBJ2-5. Looked up from germline, CDR1 is SGHTA and CDR2 is FQGNSA. The CDR3 consists of 16 residues. The CDR3 spells CASSLAGAFISETQYF. As DNA, the CDR3 is TGTGCCAGCAGCTTAGCGGGAGCGTTTATTTCGGAGACCCAGTACTTC.

For this clonotype: This may come from a read error, since a much larger clone is one base off. The chain joins TRBV20-1 to TRBJ2-1; no clear D gene. The J call may be in error: the DNA end matches TRBJ2-7 better. The CDR3 totals 14 residues. In germline, CDR1 is DFQATT, CDR2 SNEGSKA (reference sequence). The CDR3 loop is CSARGEVSYNEQYF. The DNA for the CDR3 is TGCAGTGCTAGAGGAGAGGTCTCCTACAATGAGCAGTACTTC.